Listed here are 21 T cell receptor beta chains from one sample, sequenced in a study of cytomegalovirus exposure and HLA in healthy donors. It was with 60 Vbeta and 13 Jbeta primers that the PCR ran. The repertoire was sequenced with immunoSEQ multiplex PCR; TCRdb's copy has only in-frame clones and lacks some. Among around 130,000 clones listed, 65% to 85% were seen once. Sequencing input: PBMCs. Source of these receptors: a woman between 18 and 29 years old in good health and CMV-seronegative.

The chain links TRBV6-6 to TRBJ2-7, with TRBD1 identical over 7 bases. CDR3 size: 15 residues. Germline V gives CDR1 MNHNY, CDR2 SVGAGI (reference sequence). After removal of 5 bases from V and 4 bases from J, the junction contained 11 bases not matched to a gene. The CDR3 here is CASSRTGSGTYEQYF. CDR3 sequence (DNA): TGTGCCAGCAGTCGGACAGGTTCTGGGACATACGAGCAGTACTTC.

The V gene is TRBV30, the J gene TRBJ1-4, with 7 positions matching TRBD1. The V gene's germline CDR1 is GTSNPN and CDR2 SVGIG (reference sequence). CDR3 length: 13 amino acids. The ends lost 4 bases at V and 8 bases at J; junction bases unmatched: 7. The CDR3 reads CAWNEGAKEKLFF. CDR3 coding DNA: TGTGCCTGGAATGAGGGGGCCAAGGAAAAACTGTTTTTT.

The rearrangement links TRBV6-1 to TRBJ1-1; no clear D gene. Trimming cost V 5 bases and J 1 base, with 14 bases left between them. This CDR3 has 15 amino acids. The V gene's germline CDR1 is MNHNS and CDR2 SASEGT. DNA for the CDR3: TGTGCCAGCAGTTCCATCCCGGGGAAGAACACTGAAGCTTTCTTT. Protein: CASSSIPGKNTEAFF.

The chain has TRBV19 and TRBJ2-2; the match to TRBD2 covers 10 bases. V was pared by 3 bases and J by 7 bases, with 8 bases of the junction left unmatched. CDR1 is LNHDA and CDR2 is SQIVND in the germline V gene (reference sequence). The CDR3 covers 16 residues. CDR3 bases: TGTGCCAGTAGTATGGGTAGCGGGAGGCTTAACGGGGAGCTGTTTTTT. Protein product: CASSMGSGRLNGELFF.

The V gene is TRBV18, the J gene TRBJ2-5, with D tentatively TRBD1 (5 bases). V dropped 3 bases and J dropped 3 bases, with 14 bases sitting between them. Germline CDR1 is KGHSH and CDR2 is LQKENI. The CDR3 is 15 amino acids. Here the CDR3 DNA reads TGTGCCAGCTCACCCCTAAGGGGAAGGGAAGAGACCCAGTACTTC. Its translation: CASSPLRGREETQYF.

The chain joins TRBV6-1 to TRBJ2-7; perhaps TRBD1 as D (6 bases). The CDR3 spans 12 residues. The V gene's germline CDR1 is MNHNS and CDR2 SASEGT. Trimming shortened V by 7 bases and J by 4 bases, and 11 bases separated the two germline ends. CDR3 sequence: CASTDRRYEQYF. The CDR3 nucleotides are TGTGCCAGCACGGACAGAAGATACGAGCAGTACTTC.

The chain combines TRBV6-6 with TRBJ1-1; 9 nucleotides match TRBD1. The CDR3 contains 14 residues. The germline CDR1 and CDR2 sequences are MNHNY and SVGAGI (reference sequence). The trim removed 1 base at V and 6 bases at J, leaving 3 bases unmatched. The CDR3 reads CASSYLQGASEAFF. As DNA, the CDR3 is TGTGCCAGCAGTTACTTACAGGGGGCCTCTGAAGCTTTCTTT.

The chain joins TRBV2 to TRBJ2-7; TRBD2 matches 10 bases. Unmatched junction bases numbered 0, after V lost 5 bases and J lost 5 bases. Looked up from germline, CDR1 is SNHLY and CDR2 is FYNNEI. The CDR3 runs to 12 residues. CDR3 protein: CASSLAGDEQYF. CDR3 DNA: TGTGCCAGCAGTCTAGCGGGAGACGAGCAGTACTTC.

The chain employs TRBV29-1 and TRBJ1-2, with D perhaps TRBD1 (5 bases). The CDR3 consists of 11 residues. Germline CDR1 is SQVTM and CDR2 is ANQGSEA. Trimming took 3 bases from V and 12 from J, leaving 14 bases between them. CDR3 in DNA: TGCAGCGTTGATTCAGGGAATGGTGACACCTTC. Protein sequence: CSVDSGNGDTF. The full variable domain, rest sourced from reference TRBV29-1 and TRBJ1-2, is SAVISQKPSRDICQRGTSLTIQCQVDSQVTMMFWYRQQPGQSLTLIATANQGSEATYESGFVIDKFPISRPNLTFSTLTVSNMSPEDSSIYLCSVDSGNGDTFGSGTRLTVV.

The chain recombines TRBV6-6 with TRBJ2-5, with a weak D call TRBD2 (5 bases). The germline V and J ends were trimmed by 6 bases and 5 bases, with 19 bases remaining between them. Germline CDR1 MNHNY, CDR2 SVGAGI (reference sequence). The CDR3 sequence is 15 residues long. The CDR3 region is CASSSINGVGETQYF. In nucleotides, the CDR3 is TGTGCCAGCAGCTCTATCAACGGGGTCGGGGAGACCCAGTACTTC.

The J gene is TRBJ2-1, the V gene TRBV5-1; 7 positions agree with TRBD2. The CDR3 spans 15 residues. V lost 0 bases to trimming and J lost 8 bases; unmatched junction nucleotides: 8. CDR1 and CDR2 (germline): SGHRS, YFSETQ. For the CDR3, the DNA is TGCGCCAGCAGCTTGGTCCGGCGGGAGAACGATGAGCAGTTCTTC. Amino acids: CASSLVRRENDEQFF.

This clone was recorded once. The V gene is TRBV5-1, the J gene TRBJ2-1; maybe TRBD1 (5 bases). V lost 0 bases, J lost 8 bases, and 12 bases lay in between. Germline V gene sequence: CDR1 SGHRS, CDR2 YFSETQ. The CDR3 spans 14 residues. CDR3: CASSLGGSLDEQFF. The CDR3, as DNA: TGCGCCAGCAGCTTGGGGGGCAGCCTCGATGAGCAGTTCTTC. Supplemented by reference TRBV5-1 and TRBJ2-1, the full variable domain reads KAGVTQTPRYLIKTRGQQVTLSCSPISGHRSVSWYQQTPGQGLQFLFEYFSETQRNKGNFPGRFSGRQFSNSRSEMNVSTLELGDSALYLCASSLGGSLDEQFFGPGTRLTVL.

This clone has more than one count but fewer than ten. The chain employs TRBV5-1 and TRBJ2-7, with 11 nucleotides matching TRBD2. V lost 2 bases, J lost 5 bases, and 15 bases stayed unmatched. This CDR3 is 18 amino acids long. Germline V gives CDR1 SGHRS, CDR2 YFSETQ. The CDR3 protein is CASSFRIGSGRATNEQYF. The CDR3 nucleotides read TGCGCCAGCAGCTTCCGGATTGGTAGCGGGAGGGCCACCAACGAGCAGTACTTC. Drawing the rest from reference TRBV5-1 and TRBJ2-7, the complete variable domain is KAGVTQTPRYLIKTRGQQVTLSCSPISGHRSVSWYQQTPGQGLQFLFEYFSETQRNKGNFPGRFSGRQFSNSRSEMNVSTLELGDSALYLCASSFRIGSGRATNEQYFGPGTRLTVT.

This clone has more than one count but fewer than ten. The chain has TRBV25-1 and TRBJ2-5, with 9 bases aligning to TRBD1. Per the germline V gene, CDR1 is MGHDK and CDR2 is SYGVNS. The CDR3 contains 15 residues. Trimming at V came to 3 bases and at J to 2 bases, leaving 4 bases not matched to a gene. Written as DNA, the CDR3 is TGTGCCAGCAGTGACCCGGGACAGGGACAAGAGACCCAGTACTTC. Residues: CASSDPGQGQETQYF. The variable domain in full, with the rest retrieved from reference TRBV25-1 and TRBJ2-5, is EADIYQTPRYLVIGTGKKITLECSQTMGHDKMYWYQQDPGMELHLIHYSYGVNSTEKGDLSSESTVSRIRTEHFPLTLESARPSHTSQYLCASSDPGQGQETQYFGPGTRLLVL.

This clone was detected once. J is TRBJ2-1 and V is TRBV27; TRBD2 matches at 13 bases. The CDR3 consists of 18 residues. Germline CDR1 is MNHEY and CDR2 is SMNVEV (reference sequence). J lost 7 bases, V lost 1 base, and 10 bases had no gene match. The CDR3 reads CASSLYGLAGVVGNEQFF. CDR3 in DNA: TGTGCCAGCAGTTTATATGGACTAGCGGGAGTTGTAGGTAATGAGCAGTTCTTC.

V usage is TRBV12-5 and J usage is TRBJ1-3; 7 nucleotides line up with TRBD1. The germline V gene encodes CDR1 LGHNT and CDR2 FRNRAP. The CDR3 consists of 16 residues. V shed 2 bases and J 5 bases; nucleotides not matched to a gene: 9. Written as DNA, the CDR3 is TGTGCTAGTGGTTTGACCTCGACAGGGTTGCGAAACACCATATATTTT. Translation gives CASGLTSTGLRNTIYF.

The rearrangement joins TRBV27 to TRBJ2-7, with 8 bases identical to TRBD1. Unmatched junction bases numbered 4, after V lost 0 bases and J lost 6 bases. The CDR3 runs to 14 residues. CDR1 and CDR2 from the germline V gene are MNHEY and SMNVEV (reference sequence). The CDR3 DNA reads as TGTGCCAGCAGTTTATCGGGACAGGTCGGCGAGCAGTACTTC. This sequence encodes CASSLSGQVGEQYF.

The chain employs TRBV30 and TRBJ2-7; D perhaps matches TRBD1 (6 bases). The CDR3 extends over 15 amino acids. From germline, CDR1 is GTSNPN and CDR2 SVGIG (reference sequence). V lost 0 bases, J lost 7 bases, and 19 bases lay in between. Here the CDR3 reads CAWSVSFTDQGEQYF. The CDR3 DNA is TGTGCCTGGAGTGTATCGTTCACAGACCAGGGGGAGCAGTACTTC.

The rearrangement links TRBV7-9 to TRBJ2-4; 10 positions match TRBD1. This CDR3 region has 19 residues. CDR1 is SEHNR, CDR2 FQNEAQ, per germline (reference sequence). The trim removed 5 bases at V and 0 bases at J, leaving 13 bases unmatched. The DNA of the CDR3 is TGTGCCAGCAGCGCTAGATGGGACAGGGGACCTTTAGCCAAAAACATTCAGTACTTC. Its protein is CASSARWDRGPLAKNIQYF.

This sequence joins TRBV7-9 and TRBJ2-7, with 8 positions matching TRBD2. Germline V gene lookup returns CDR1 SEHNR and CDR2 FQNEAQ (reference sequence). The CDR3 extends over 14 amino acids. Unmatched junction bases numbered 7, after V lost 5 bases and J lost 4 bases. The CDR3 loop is CASSAGTRTYEQYF. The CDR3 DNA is TGTGCCAGCAGCGCCGGGACTAGGACGTACGAGCAGTACTTC.

CDR3 DNA: TGTGCCAGTAGTATGCGAGAGGAGGTGACAGGGGGCAGGAGGACTGAAGCTTTCTTT. Protein product: CASSMREEVTGGRRTEAFF. This chain joins TRBV19 and TRBJ1-1; 10 bases are shared with TRBD1. This CDR3 is 19 amino acids long. CDR1 is LNHDA and CDR2 is SQIVND in the germline V gene (reference sequence). After removal of 3 bases from V and 5 bases from J, the junction contained 18 bases not matched to a gene.